The 5 T cell receptor beta chains below all came from one sample that was sequenced in a study of shared T cell receptors in the human thymus. Generated by immunoSEQ multiplex PCR, the TCRdb table keeps only in-frame clones and is missing some. The sample records over 350,000 clones, 95% being singletons. Sequencing used thymocytes. These receptors were collected from a human donor.

The chain couples TRBV7-3 to TRBJ2-7; a possible D gene is TRBD2 (6 bases). The CDR3 is made up of 14 amino acids. Between the trimmed V and J ends, which lost 0 bases and 1 base, there was a span of 7 bases. CDR1 and CDR2 (germline): SGHTA, FQGTGA. CDR3 sequence: CASSLTSGSYEQYF. DNA of the CDR3: TGTGCCAGCAGCTTAACTAGCGGTTCCTACGAGCAGTACTTC.

The V gene is TRBV28, the J gene TRBJ1-3; D is uncertain. CDR1 and CDR2 from the germline V gene are MDHEN and SYDVKM. Trimming shortened V by 7 bases and J by 5 bases, and 9 bases separated the two germline ends. The CDR3 totals 12 residues. The CDR3 nucleotides are TGTGCCAGCATGGGGAGGCGAAACACCATATATTTT. Protein sequence: CASMGRRNTIYF.

This rearrangement joins TRBV28 to TRBJ2-3; TRBD2 aligns across 13 bases. Germline CDR1 and CDR2: MDHEN and SYDVKM. The V and J ends lost 5 bases and 1 base, in that order; junction bases with no gene match: 6. The CDR3 loop spans 17 amino acids. The CDR3 loop is CASSGTSGTACTDTQYF. The CDR3 DNA reads as TGTGCCAGCAGTGGGACTAGCGGGACCGCTTGCACAGATACGCAGTATTTT. The variable domain in full, completed from reference TRBV28 and TRBJ2-3, reads DVKVTQSSRYLVKRTGEKVFLECVQDMDHENMFWYRQDPGLGLRLIYFSYDVKMKEKGDIPEGYSVSREKKERFSLILESASTNQTSMYLCASSGTSGTACTDTQYFGPGTRLTVL.

The V call is TRBV2, the J call TRBJ2-3; 7 positions match TRBD1. This CDR3 region has 15 residues. J was trimmed by 5 bases and V by 1 base; bases with no gene match: 6. Looked up from germline, CDR1 is SNHLY and CDR2 is FYNNEI. The DNA of the CDR3 is TGTGCCAGCAGTGAAGTGAAGGGGGCGGGAGATACGCAGTATTTT. Protein: CASSEVKGAGDTQYF.

The rearrangement links TRBV18 to TRBJ2-3, with TRBD2 matching over 9 bases. The CDR3 is made up of 16 amino acids. Germline values: CDR1 KGHSH, CDR2 LQKENI. J lost 0 bases, V lost 3 bases, and 4 bases had no gene match. CDR3 DNA: TGTGCCAGCTCACCCGGACTAGCGCTAAGCACAGATACGCAGTATTTT. This gives the protein CASSPGLALSTDTQYF.